This T cell receptor beta chain is drawn from a study of cytomegalovirus exposure and HLA in healthy donors. V shed 7 bases, J shed 2 bases, and the junction held 8 bases outside the gene matches. The germline V gene encodes CDR1 SGHTA and CDR2 FQGNSA. CDR3 length equals 15 residues. With 60 Vbeta and 13 Jbeta primers, the PCR was carried out. Only in-frame clones appear in the TCRdb table, and some are missing; sequencing was by immunoSEQ multiplex PCR. The listing contains tens of thousands of clones. The rearrangement joins TRBV7-2 to TRBJ2-7; 10 positions agree with TRBD1. Sequenced sample: PBMCs. This sequence was found in a human donor in good health. CDR3 nucleotide sequence: TGTGCCAGCATCCTTTCCGGGACAGGGGCCTACGAGCAGTACTTC. It codes for CASILSGTGAYEQYF.